A single sample gave rise to the 3 T cell receptor beta chains below, sequenced in a study of cytomegalovirus exposure and HLA in healthy donors. Use of 60 Vbeta and 13 Jbeta primers characterized the PCR. The data were produced by immunoSEQ multiplex PCR, yet TCRdb's version contains in-frame clones alone and is incomplete. The sample has around 150,000 clones, around 77% seen once; the top ten hold 4% to 6%. Sequenced sample: PBMCs. All receptors come from a woman in her forties or fifties in good health and CMV-seronegative.

The chain recombines TRBV2 with TRBJ2-2; 8 nucleotides align to TRBD2. The CDR3 spans 17 residues. The V segment lost 4 bases and the J segment 2 bases; nucleotides outside the gene matches: 9. From germline, CDR1 is SNHLY and CDR2 FYNNEI. The DNA of the CDR3 is TGTGCCAGCAGTGGGGGGGAAGCGGGGGTTAACACCGGGGAGCTGTTTTTT. The encoded protein is CASSGGEAGVNTGELFF.

This rearrangement joins TRBV7-8 to TRBJ2-7; 9 bases are shared with TRBD1. V shed 5 bases and J 3 bases; nucleotides not matched to a gene: 8. Germline values: CDR1 SGHVS, CDR2 FQNEAQ. This CDR3 region has 15 residues. The CDR3 region has the DNA TGTGCCAGCAGCCGGAGCACAGGGGGCTTCTACGAGCAGTACTTC. Its translation: CASSRSTGGFYEQYF.

The chain combines TRBV6-4 with TRBJ1-1; D is possibly TRBD1 (5 bases). V dropped 7 bases and J dropped 0 bases, with 12 bases sitting between them. The V gene's germline CDR1 is MRHNA and CDR2 SNTAGT. This CDR3 spans 14 amino acids. The CDR3 region is CASKGFNMNTEAFF. DNA for the CDR3: TGTGCCAGCAAGGGGTTCAACATGAACACTGAAGCTTTCTTT.